This T cell receptor beta chain came from a study of post-analysis software for immune sequencing data. cDNA libraries of TCR beta carried unique molecular identifiers. Each batch of about 0.9 to 10 million T cells produced 500,000 to 550,000 cDNA molecules. Each CDR3 protein is one row after TCRdb ran MiXCR on the PCR reads. The profile shows about 170,000 distinct CDR3 sequences, approximately 31% of them singletons. This clonotype occurred many times. Its specificity is not known. The germline gives CDR1 MNHEY, CDR2 SMNVEV (reference sequence). The CDR3 contains 13 residues. Trimming took off 7 bases at V and 0 bases at J, with 10 bases between the two ends. Study observations and caveats: With TRBV5-6, TRBV5-1 and TRBV20-1 included, about five TRBV segments were more frequent in patients than in controls. Patients with multiple sclerosis recorded significantly lower normalized Chao1 diversity than controls, the study found.

The TCR was taken from a girl aged 5-17 years with multiple sclerosis. The sequenced sample was blood. The rearrangement joins TRBV27 to TRBJ2-7; a weak D match, TRBD2 (6 bases). This CDR3 is CASKRVDSYEQYF. In DNA form, the CDR3 reads TGTGCCAGCAAGCGGGTCGACTCCTACGAGCAGTACTTC.